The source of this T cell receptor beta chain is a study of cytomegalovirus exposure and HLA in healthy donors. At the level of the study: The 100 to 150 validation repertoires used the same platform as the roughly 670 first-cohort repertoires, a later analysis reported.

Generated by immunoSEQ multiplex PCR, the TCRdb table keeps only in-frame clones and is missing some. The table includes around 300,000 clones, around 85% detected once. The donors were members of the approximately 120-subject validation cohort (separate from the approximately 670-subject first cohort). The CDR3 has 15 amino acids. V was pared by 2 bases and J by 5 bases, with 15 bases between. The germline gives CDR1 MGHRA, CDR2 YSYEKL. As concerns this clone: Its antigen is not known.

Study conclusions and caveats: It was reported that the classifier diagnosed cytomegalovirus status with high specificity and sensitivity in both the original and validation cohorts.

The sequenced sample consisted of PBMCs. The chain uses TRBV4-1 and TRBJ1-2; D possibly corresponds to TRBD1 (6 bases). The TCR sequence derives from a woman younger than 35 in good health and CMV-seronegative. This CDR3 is CASSQKRGEGYGYTF. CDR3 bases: TGCGCCAGCAGCCAAAAAAGGGGGGAGGGGTATGGCTACACCTTC.